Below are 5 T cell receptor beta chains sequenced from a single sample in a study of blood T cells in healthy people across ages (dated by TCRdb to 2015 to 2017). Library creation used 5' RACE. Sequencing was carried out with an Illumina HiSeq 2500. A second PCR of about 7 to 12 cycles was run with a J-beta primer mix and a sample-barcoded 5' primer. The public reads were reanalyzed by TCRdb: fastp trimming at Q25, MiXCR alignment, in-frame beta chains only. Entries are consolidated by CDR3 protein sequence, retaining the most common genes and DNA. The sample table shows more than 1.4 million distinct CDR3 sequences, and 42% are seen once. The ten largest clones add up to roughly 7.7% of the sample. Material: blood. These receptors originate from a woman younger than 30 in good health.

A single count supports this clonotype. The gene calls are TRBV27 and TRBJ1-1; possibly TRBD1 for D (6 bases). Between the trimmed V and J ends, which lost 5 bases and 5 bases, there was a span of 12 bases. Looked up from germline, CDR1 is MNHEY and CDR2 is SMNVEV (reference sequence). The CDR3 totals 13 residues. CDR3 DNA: TGTGCCAGCAGTCCCCGACAGGCTACTGAAGCTTTCTTT. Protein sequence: CASSPRQATEAFF.

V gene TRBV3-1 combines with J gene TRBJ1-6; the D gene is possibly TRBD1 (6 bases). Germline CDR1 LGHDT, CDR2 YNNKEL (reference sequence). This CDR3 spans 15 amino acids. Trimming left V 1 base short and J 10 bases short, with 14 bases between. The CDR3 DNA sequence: TGTGCCAGCAGCCAAGGCGGGGGCTCGGAATCACCCCTCCACTTT. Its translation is CASSQGGGSESPLHF.

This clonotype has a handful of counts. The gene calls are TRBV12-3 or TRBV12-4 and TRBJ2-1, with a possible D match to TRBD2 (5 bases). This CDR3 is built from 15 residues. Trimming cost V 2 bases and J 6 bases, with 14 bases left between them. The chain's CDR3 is CASSLIAGGVNEQFF. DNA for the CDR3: TGTGCCAGCAGTTTAATAGCAGGAGGAGTCAATGAGCAGTTCTTC.

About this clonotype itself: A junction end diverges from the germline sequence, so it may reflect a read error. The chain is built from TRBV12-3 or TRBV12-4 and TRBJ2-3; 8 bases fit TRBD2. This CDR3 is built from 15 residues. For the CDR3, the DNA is TGTGCCAGCAGCACTAGCGGTTTGAGCGCAGATGCGCAGTATTTT. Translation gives CASSTSGLSADAQYF.

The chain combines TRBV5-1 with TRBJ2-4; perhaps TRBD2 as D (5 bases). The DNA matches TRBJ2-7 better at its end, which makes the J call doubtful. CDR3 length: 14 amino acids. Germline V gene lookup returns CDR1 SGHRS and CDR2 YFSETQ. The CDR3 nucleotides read TGCGCCAGCAGCTTGGACGGGAATAGGTACGAGCAGTACTTC. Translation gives CASSLDGNRYEQYF.